The TCR beta chain under discussion was sequenced for a study of technical replicates of blood from several donors. Trimming removed 1 base at V and 1 base at J, with 10 bases between. Per the germline V gene, CDR1 is SEHNR and CDR2 is FQNEAQ (reference sequence). There are 15 residues in the CDR3. Repertoires were generated with immunoSEQ multiplex PCR, while TCRdb's copy carries only in-frame clones and drops some. This sample has tens of thousands of clones, with roughly 94% found just once. The sequence was collected from a human donor in good health. The sequencing input was T cells isolated from PBMCs. The V gene is TRBV7-9, the J gene TRBJ2-5; possible D gene TRBD1, 6 bases. The CDR3 sequence is CASSLVRTAQETQYF. CDR3 nucleotide sequence: TGTGCCAGCAGCTTAGTACGGACAGCCCAAGAGACCCAGTACTTC.